The TCR beta chain described here comes from a study of blood T cell repertoires in COVID-19. About the study: Samples came from the United States, Italy and Spain, spanning acute and convalescent COVID-19. Sample material is recorded as cDNA or gDNA derived from T cells, B-cell-depleted T cells, or PBMCs.

In the original workflow: Amplification with reference gene primers provided the estimates of nucleated cell counts. TCRdb's table, derived via immunoSEQ multiplex PCR, lists solely in-frame clones and lacks some. That table gives V, J and clone size, and the DNA gave D and trimming. The sample consists of fewer than 150,000 clones, over 80% of them appearing once. The CDR3 covers 16 residues. Trimming took off 3 bases at V and 4 bases at J, with 19 bases between the two ends. CDR1 and CDR2 from the germline V gene are SGDLS and YYNGEE. The chain carries TRBV9 and TRBJ1-1; the D gene is possibly TRBD1 (6 bases). Sequenced input: peripheral blood. This receptor was identified in a woman in her 70s with acute or convalescent COVID-19. The CDR3 sequence is CASSERGGGAGTEAFF. CDR3 nucleotide sequence: TGTGCCAGCAGCGAACGCGGTGGGGGGGCCGGCACTGAAGCTTTCTTT.